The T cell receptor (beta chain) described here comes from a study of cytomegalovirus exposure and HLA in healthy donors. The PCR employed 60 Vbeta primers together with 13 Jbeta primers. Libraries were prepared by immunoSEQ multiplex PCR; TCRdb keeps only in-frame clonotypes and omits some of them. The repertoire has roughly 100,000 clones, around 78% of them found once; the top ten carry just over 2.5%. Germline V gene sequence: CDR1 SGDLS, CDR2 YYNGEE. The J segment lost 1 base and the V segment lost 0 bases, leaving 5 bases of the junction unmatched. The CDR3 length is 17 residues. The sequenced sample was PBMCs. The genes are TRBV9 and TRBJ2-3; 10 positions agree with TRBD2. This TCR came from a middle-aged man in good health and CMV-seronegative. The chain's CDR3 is CASSVGQREGGTDTQYF. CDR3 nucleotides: TGTGCCAGCAGCGTAGGTCAGCGGGAGGGTGGCACAGATACGCAGTATTTT.